This T cell receptor (beta chain) appears in the sequencing data of a study of graft-versus-host responses after intestinal transplantation. The germline V and J ends were trimmed by 0 bases and 8 bases, with 10 bases remaining between them. The CDR3 is made up of 13 amino acids. The germline V gene encodes CDR1 SQVTM and CDR2 ANQGSEA. Generated by immunoSEQ multiplex PCR, the TCRdb table keeps only in-frame clones and is missing some. Here the sample spans under 25,000 clones, about nine tenths being singletons. The specimen comprised bone marrow, sampled roughly 130 days after transplant. The source is a human patient who received an intestinal transplant, so some T cells may come from the graft donor. The chain employs TRBV29-1 and TRBJ1-4; D perhaps matches TRBD1 (5 bases). The CDR3 DNA reads as TGCAGCGTTGAAGATCGGGAGGGGGAAAAACTGTTTTTT. It translates to CSVEDREGEKLFF.